This T cell receptor beta chain was found in a study of blood T cell repertoires in COVID-19. Background on the study: From T cells, B-cell-depleted T cells, or PBMCs came the material, which was cDNA or gDNA.

This clone has just one count. Trimming took off 3 bases at V and 4 bases at J, with 10 bases between the two ends. The germline gives CDR1 SGHDN, CDR2 FVKESK. This CDR3 contains 14 residues. The table came from immunoSEQ multiplex PCR; TCRdb's copy has only in-frame clones and leaves some out. The sample lists about 280,000 clones, 75% to 95% occurring once. The specimen sequenced was PBMCs or T cells enriched from blood (not recorded which). This sequence originates from a man aged 40-49 years who had been exposed to COVID-19. V and J are TRBV14 and TRBJ2-1, with D tentatively TRBD1 (5 bases). In nucleotides, the CDR3 is TGTGCCAGCAGCCAGGACACACCTTACAATGAGCAGTTCTTC. It specifies CASSQDTPYNEQFF. The whole variable domain, filled in from reference TRBV14 and TRBJ2-1, reads EAGVTQFPSHSVIEKGQTVTLRCDPISGHDNLYWYRRVMGKEIKFLLHFVKESKQDESGMPNNRFLAERTGGTYSTLKVQPAELEDSGVYFCASSQDTPYNEQFFGPGTRLTVL.